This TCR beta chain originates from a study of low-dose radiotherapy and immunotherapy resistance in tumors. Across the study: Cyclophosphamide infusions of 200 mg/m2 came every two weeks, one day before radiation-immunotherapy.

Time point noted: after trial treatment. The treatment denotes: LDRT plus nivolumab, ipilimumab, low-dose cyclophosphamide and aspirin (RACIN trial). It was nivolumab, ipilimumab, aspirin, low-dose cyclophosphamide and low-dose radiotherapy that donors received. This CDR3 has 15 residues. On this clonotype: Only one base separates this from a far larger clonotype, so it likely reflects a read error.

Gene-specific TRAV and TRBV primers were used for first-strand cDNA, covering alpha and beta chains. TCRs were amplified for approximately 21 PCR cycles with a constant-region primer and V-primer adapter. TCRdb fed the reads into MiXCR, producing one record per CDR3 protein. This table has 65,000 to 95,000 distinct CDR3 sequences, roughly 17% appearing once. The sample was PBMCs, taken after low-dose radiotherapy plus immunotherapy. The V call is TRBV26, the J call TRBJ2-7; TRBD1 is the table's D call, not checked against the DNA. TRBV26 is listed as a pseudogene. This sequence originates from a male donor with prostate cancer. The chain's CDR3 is CASSIASDGGYEQYF. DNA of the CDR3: TGTGCCAGCAGTATTGCTTCGGACGGGGGCTACGAGCAGTACTTC.